These 3 T cell receptor beta chains share one sample of origin, sequenced in a study of long-term antiretroviral therapy in people with HIV. Version v3.0 of the immunoSEQ assay ran at survey level. Clones were read by immunoSEQ multiplex PCR, and TCRdb kept only the in-frame ones, dropping some. This sample carries approximately 17,000 clones, about 80% of them seen once, and the ten largest clones take roughly 14%. The sample in question was unsorted PBMCs, obtained 1.5 years before starting antiretroviral therapy. The receptors originated from a woman aged 50 to 60 with HIV.

The chain uses TRBV4-2 and TRBJ2-2; D may be TRBD1 (6 bases). The V gene lost 0 bases and the J gene lost 4 bases, with 15 bases spanning the gap. The CDR3 runs 17 residues. Germline V gives CDR1 LGHNA, CDR2 YNFKEQ. This chain's CDR3 is CASSQDPRTVATGELFF. As DNA, the CDR3 is TGTGCCAGCAGCCAAGACCCTAGGACAGTTGCCACCGGGGAGCTGTTTTTT.

This clone is termed large. The gene calls are TRBV5-1 and TRBJ2-1, with D unclear. The CDR3 contains 15 residues. Germline CDR1 reads SGHRS; CDR2 reads YFSETQ. V was trimmed by 0 bases and J by 0 bases, leaving 7 bases between them. CDR3 coding DNA: TGCGCCAGCAGCTTGGCGGTAAGCTCCTACAATGAGCAGTTCTTC. The encoded protein is CASSLAVSSYNEQFF.

J is TRBJ2-2 and V is TRBV6-1; no clear D. CDR1 MNHNS and CDR2 SASEGT come from the germline V gene. CDR3 length equals 11 residues. Trimming took off 1 base at V and 9 bases at J, with 3 bases between the two ends. CDR3 amino acids: CASSEVRELFF. CDR3 sequence (DNA): TGTGCCAGCAGTGAAGTTAGGGAGCTGTTTTTT.